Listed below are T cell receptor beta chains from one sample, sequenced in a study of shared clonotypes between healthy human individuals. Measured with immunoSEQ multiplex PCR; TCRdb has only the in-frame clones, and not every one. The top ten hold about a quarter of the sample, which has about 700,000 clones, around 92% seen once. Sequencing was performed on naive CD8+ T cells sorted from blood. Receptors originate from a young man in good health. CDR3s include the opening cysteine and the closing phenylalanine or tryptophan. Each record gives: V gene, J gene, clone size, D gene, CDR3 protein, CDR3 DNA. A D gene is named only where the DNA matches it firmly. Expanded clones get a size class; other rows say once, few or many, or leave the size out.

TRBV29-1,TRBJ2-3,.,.,CSVEDRWGASTDTQYF,TGCAGCGTTGAAGATAGGTGGGGGGCTAGCACAGATACGCAGTATTTT
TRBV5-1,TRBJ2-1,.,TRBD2,CASSLSWLAEDNEQFF,TGCGCCAGCAGCTTGAGTTGGCTAGCGGAGGACAATGAGCAGTTCTTC
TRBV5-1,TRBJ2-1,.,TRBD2,CASSLTGLAGLSSYNEQFF,TGCGCCAGCAGCTTGACGGGACTAGCGGGACTTAGCTCCTACAATGAGCAGTTCTTC
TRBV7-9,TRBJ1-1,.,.,CASSTTMNTEAFF,TGTGCCAGCAGCACGACTATGAACACTGAAGCTTTCTTT
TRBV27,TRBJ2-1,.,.,CASGRPNEQFF,TGTGCCAGCGGGAGGCCCAATGAGCAGTTCTTC
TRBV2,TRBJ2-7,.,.,CASRVASYEQYF,TGTGCCAGCAGGGTTGCCTCCTACGAGCAGTACTTC
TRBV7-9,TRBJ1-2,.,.,CASSADRSYGYTF,TGTGCCAGCAGCGCGGACCGAAGCTATGGCTACACCTTC
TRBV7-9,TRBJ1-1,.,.,CASSSYFYEAFF,TGTGCCAGCAGCTCCTACTTTTATGAAGCTTTCTTT
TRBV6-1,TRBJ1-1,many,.,CASSEVGGGTEAFF,TGTGCCAGCAGTGAAGTGGGGGGGGGTACTGAAGCTTTCTTT
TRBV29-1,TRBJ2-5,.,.,CSVEWREGFEGTQYF,TGCAGCGTTGAGTGGCGGGAAGGGTTCGAAGGGACCCAGTACTTC
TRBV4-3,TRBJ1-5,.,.,CASSQDRHSNQPQHF,TGCGCCAGCAGCCAAGACAGACATAGCAATCAGCCCCAGCATTTT
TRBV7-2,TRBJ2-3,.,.,CASVEVGGADTQYF,TGTGCCAGCGTTGAAGTCGGGGGCGCAGATACGCAGTATTTT
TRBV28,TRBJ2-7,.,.,CASRTLGNIEQYF,TGTGCCAGCAGAACTCTCGGTAATATCGAGCAGTACTTC
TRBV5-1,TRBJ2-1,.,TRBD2,CASQEGLAVYNEQFF,TGCGCCAGCCAAGAGGGACTAGCGGTATACAATGAGCAGTTCTTC
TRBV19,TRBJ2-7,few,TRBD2,CASSSGLAGGFLEQYF,TGTGCCAGTAGTTCGGGACTAGCGGGAGGATTTCTCGAGCAGTACTTC
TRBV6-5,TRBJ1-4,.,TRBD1,CASSYGQGGKLFF,TGTGCCAGCAGTTACGGACAGGGGGGAAAACTGTTTTTT
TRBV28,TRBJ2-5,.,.,CASSFYRGEETQYF,TGTGCCAGCAGTTTTTACCGGGGCGAGGAGACCCAGTACTTC
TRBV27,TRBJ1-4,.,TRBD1,CASSLSLGQGNEKLFF,TGTGCCAGCAGTTTGAGTCTGGGACAGGGGAATGAAAAACTGTTTTTT
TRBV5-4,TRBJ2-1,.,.,CASSLAWERSYNEQFF,TGTGCCAGCAGCTTGGCTTGGGAGAGGTCCTACAATGAGCAGTTCTTC
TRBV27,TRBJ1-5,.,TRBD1,CASSLHRGDQPQHF,TGTGCCAGCAGTCTCCACAGGGGAGATCAGCCCCAGCATTTT
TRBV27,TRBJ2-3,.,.,CASSLPGFKDTDTQYF,TGTGCCAGCAGTTTACCGGGCTTTAAGGACACAGATACGCAGTATTTT
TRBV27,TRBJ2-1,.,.,CASSPGMGHNEQFF,TGTGCCAGCAGCCCCGGTATGGGCCACAATGAGCAGTTCTTC
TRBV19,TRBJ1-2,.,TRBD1,CASSPQGGYYGYTF,TGTGCCAGTAGTCCCCAGGGGGGGTACTATGGCTACACCTTC
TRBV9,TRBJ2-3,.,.,CASSVDPVDTQYF,TGTGCCAGCAGCGTAGATCCAGTAGATACGCAGTATTTT
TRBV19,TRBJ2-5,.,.,CASRGLEWETQYF,TGTGCCAGTAGGGGCTTGGAGTGGGAGACCCAGTACTTC
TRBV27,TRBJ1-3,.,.,CASRGGNSGNTIYF,TGTGCCAGCCGGGGGGGCAACTCTGGAAACACCATATATTTT
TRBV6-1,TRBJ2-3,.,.,CASRTRGIGADTQYF,TGTGCCAGCAGGACTAGAGGGATCGGCGCAGATACGCAGTATTTT
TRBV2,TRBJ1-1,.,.,CASAQYWTEAFF,TGTGCCAGCGCTCAGTATTGGACTGAAGCTTTCTTT
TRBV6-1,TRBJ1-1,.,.,CASSGDRHEAFF,TGTGCCAGCAGTGGGGACCGGCATGAAGCTTTCTTT
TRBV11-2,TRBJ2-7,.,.,CASSLDPAGYEQYF,TGTGCCAGCAGCTTAGATCCCGCAGGATACGAGCAGTACTTC
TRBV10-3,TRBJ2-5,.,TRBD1,CAISDPRQGYQETQYF,TGTGCCATCAGTGACCCCAGACAGGGGTACCAAGAGACCCAGTACTTC
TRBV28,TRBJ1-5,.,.,CASSHRQNVGALWGNQPQHF,TGTGCCAGCAGCCATCGACAGAACGTCGGGGCGTTATGGGGCAATCAGCCCCAGCATTTT
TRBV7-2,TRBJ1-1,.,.,CASSPSGAEAFF,TGTGCCAGCAGCCCATCAGGGGCGGAAGCTTTCTTT
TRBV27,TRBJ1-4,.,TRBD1,CASSSIAPTGPFEKLFF,TGTGCCAGCAGTTCTATCGCGCCGACAGGGCCCTTCGAAAAACTGTTTTTT
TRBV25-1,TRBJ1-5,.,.,CASSDSGDEPQHF,TGTGCCAGCAGTGATTCAGGGGACGAGCCCCAGCATTTT
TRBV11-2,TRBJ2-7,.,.,CASSSYNYEQYF,TGTGCCAGCAGCTCCTACAACTACGAGCAGTACTTC
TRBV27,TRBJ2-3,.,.,CASSSLPGATDTQYF,TGTGCCAGCAGCAGCCTCCCCGGGGCCACAGATACGCAGTATTTT
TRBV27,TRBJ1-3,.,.,CASSPSSYSSGNTIYF,TGTGCCAGCAGTCCGTCTTCTTACAGCTCTGGAAACACCATATATTTT
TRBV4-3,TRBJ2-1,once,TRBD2,CASSQDGLAGGHNEQFF,TGCGCCAGCAGCCAAGATGGGCTAGCGGGGGGCCACAATGAGCAGTTCTTC
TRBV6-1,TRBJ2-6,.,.,CASRRVGSGANVLTF,TGTGCCAGCAGGAGGGTGGGTTCTGGGGCCAACGTCCTGACTTTC
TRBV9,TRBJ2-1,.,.,CASSVEGNEQFF,TGTGCCAGCAGCGTAGAGGGCAATGAGCAGTTCTTC
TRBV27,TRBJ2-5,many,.,CASSLLGTEETQYF,TGTGCCAGCAGTTTACTTGGAACGGAAGAGACCCAGTACTTC
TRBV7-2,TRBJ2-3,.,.,CASSLEATWDTQYF,TGTGCCAGCAGCTTAGAGGCTACGTGGGATACGCAGTATTTT
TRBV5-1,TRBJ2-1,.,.,CASSSSNEQFF,TGCGCCAGCAGCTCTAGCAATGAGCAGTTCTTC
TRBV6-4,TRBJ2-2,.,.,CASSYVTGELFF,TGTGCCAGCAGTTATGTCACCGGGGAGCTGTTTTTT
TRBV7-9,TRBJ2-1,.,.,CASSLTGTFNNEQFF,TGTGCCAGCAGCTTAACCGGGACTTTCAACAATGAGCAGTTCTTC
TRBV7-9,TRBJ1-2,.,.,CASSLALGGHEGYTF,TGTGCCAGCAGCTTAGCGTTGGGGGGCCACGAAGGCTACACCTTC
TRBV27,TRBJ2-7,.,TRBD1,CASSLRGQGAYEQYF,TGTGCCAGCAGTTTAAGGGGACAGGGGGCATACGAGCAGTACTTC
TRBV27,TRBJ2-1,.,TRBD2,CASSLAGETYNEQFF,TGTGCCAGCAGTCTAGCGGGAGAGACATACAATGAGCAGTTCTTC
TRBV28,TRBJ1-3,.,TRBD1,CASSLTQTGYGNTIYF,TGTGCCAGCAGTTTAACCCAGACAGGGTATGGAAACACCATATATTTT
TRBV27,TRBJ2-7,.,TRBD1,CASWNRGRYEQYF,TGTGCCAGCTGGAACAGGGGGCGTTACGAGCAGTACTTC
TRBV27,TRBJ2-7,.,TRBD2,CASSLTAGGYEQYF,TGTGCCAGCAGTTTAACAGCGGGAGGCTACGAGCAGTACTTC
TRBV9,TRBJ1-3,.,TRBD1,CASRGDSNSGNTIYF,TGTGCCAGCCGAGGGGACAGCAACTCTGGAAACACCATATATTTT
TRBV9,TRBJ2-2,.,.,CASRGIGQGINTGELFF,TGTGCCAGCCGGGGGATCGGGCAGGGAATTAACACCGGGGAGCTGTTTTTT